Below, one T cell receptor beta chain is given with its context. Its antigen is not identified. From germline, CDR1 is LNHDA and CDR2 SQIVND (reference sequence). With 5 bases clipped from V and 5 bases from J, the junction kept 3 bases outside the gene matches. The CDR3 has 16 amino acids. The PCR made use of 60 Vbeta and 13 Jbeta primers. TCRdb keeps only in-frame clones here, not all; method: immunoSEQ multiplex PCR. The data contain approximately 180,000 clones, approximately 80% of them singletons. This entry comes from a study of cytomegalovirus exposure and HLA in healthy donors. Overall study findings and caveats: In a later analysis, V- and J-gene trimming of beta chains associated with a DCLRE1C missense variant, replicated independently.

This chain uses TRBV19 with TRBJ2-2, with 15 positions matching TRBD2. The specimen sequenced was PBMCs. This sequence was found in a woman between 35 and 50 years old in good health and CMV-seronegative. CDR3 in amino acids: CASSRGLAGGTGELFF. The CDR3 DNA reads TGTGCCAGTAGTCGCGGACTAGCGGGAGGGACCGGGGAGCTGTTTTTT.